The rows below give T cell receptor beta chains drawn from one sample of a study of response to subunit inactivated influenza vaccine. One entry per CDR3 protein results from TCRdb running MiXCR on the RT-PCR reads. This sample has hundreds of thousands of distinct CDR3 sequences; roughly 25% occur once, and the top ten carry 1.5% to 2%. The specimen comprised CD4+ T cells sorted from PBMCs, sampled around 5 days after vaccination. These receptors all stem from a man aged 50-59 years who received an inactivated influenza vaccine. Each CDR3 is given without its conserved first and last residue. The order of the fields is J gene, V gene, CDR3 protein.

J: TRBJ2-6; V: TRBV10-3; CDR3: AISDPPGQGASGANVLT
J: TRBJ2-5; V: TRBV24-1; CDR3: ATSAATGDQETQY
J: TRBJ2-5; V: TRBV7-7; CDR3: ASSYNRGSQETQY
J: TRBJ1-3; V: TRBV7-2; CDR3: ASSTTRTAGNTIY
J: TRBJ2-3; V: TRBV24-1; CDR3: ATSAGRTDTQY
J: TRBJ2-3; V: TRBV20-1; CDR3: SARRIGMITDTQY
J: TRBJ2-5; V: TRBV12-3/TRBV12-4; CDR3: ASSLRASYQETQY
J: TRBJ2-7; V: TRBV28; CDR3: ASSPASGRGGDEQY
J: TRBJ2-3; V: TRBV30; CDR3: AWKVQSSTDTQY
J: TRBJ1-5; V: TRBV5-1; CDR3: ASSLEGNNQPQH
J: TRBJ2-5; V: TRBV11-2; CDR3: ASSRAGEETQY
J: TRBJ2-2; V: TRBV7-8; CDR3: ASSLMGQTNTGELF
J: TRBJ2-2; V: TRBV5-1; CDR3: ASSSQGFTGELF
J: TRBJ2-5; V: TRBV29-1; CDR3: SVAITGQETQY
J: TRBJ2-7; V: TRBV27; CDR3: ASSLSGGSGSYEQY
J: TRBJ2-3; V: TRBV28; CDR3: ASSFLEGPDTQY
J: TRBJ2-1; V: TRBV3-1; CDR3: ASSQVKVGKIIVSSYNEQF
J: TRBJ2-7; V: TRBV19; CDR3: ASRVDSGSYEQY
J: TRBJ1-5; V: TRBV24-1; CDR3: ATSDLGHSQPQH
J: TRBJ2-2; V: TRBV20-1; CDR3: SATDRGPNTGELF
J: TRBJ2-1; V: TRBV24-1; CDR3: ATSDLPTTISGSFYNEQF
J: TRBJ1-2; V: TRBV7-2; CDR3: ASSLERLGLGYT
J: TRBJ2-3; V: TRBV20-1; CDR3: SQVGPKGDTQY
J: TRBJ1-1; V: TRBV4-3; CDR3: ASSQGGARGTEAF
J: TRBJ2-3; V: TRBV5-1; CDR3: ASSLGGGQVDTQY
J: TRBJ1-6; V: TRBV12-3/TRBV12-4; CDR3: ASSRGQGRNSPLH
J: TRBJ2-1; V: TRBV29-1; CDR3: SGGGRSYNEQF
J: TRBJ2-3; V: TRBV12-3/TRBV12-4; CDR3: ASSYGWGSTDTQY
J: TRBJ2-3; V: TRBV6-6; CDR3: ATTQVDTQY
J: TRBJ1-2; V: TRBV27; CDR3: ASSLRQRSGYT
J: TRBJ1-2; V: TRBV4-3; CDR3: ASSLVGQGERGYT
J: TRBJ1-4; V: TRBV12-3/TRBV12-4; CDR3: ASSFRGANEKLF
J: TRBJ2-1; V: TRBV27; CDR3: ASSFRRTSGRNEQF
J: TRBJ2-5; V: TRBV12-3/TRBV12-4; CDR3: ASSLWAAQETQY
J: TRBJ1-5; V: TRBV12-3/TRBV12-4; CDR3: ASSQGQPNQPQH
J: TRBJ2-7; V: TRBV6-1; CDR3: ASSPRLAGGGEQY
J: TRBJ2-1; V: TRBV5-6; CDR3: ASSLLLERGGYNEQF
J: TRBJ2-4; V: TRBV6-2/TRBV6-3; CDR3: ASSYNLAKNIQY